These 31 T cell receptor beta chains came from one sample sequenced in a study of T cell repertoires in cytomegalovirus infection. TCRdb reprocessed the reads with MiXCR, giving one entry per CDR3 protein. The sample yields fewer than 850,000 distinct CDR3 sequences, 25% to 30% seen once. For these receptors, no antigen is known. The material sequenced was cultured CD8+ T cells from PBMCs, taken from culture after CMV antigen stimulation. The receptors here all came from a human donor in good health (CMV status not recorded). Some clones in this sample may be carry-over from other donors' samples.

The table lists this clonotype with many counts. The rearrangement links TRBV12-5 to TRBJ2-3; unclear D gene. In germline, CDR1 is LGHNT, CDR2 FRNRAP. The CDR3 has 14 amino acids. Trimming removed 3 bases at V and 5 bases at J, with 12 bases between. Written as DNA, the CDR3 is TGTGCTAGTGGTTTCTTACCGTTGGGAGATACGCAGTATTTT. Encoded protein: CASGFLPLGDTQYF.

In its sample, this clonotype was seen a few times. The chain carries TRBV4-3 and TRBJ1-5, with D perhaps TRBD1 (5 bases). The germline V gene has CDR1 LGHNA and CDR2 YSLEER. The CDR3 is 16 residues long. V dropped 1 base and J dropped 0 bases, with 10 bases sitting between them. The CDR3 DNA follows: TGCGCCAGCAGCCAAGCTCTGGGGGATAGCAATCAGCCCCAGCATTTT. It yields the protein CASSQALGDSNQPQHF.

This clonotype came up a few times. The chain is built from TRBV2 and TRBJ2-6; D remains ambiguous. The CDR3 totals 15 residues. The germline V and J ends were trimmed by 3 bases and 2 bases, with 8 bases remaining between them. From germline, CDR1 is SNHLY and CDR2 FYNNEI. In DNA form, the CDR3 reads TGTGCCAGCAGTGAGGCCTGGGCTGGGGCCAACGTCCTGACTTTC. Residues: CASSEAWAGANVLTF.

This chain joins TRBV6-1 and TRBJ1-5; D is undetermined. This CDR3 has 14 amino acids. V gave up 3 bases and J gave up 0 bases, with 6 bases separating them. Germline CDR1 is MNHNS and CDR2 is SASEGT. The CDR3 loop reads CASSDYDSNQPQHF. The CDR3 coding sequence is TGTGCCAGCAGTGACTATGATAGCAATCAGCCCCAGCATTTT.

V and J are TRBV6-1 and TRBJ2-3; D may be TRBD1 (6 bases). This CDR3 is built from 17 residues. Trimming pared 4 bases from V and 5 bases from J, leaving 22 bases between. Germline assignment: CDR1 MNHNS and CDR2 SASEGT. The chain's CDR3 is CASSGLIGGPGVDTQYF. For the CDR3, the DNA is TGTGCCAGCAGTGGTCTGATTGGGGGCCCCGGAGTAGATACGCAGTATTTT.

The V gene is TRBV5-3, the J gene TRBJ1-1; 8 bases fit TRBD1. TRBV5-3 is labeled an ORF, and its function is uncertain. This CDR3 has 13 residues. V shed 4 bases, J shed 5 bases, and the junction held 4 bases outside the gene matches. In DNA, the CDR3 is TGTGCCAGAAGCAGGACAGGGAATACTGAAGCTTTCTTT. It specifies CARSRTGNTEAFF.

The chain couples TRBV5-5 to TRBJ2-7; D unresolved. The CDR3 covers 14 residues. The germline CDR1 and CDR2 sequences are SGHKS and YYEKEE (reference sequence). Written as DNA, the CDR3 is TGTGCCGGCAGCTTGTCAGGTGTATCCTACGAGCAGTACGTC. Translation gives CAGSLSGVSYEQYV.

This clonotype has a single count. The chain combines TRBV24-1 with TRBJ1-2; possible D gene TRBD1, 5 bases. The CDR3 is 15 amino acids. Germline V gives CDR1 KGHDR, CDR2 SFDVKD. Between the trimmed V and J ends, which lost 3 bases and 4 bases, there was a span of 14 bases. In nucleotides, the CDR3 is TGTGCCACCAGTGATCCGGGACTGCCCGGCTATGGCTACACCTTC. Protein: CATSDPGLPGYGYTF.

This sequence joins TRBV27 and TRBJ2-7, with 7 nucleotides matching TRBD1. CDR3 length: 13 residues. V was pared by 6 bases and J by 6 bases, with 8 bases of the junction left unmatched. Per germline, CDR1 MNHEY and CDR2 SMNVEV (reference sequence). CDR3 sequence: CASSPGGRGEQYV. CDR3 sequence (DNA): TGTGCCAGCAGCCCAGGGGGTAGGGGCGAGCAGTACGTC.

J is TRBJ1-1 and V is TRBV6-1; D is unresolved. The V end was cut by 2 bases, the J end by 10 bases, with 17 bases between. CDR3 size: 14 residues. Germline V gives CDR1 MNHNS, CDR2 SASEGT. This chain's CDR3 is CASSESNGGVAAFF. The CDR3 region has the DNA TGTGCCAGCAGTGAATCAAACGGCGGGGTTGCAGCTTTCTTT.

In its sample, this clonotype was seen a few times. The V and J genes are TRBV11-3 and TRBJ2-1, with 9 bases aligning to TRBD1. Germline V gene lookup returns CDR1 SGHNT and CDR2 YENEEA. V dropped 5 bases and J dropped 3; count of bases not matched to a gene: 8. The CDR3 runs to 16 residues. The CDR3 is CASSQAGQGRYNEQFF. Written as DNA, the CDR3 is TGTGCCAGCAGCCAAGCGGGACAGGGACGCTACAATGAGCAGTTCTTC.

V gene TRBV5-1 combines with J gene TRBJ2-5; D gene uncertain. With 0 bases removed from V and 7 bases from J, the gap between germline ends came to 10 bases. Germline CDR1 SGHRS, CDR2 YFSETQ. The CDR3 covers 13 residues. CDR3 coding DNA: TGCGCCAGCAGCTTGGAGGTCGGGCGGACCCAGTACTTC. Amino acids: CASSLEVGRTQYF. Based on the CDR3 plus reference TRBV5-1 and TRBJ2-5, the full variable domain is KAGVTQTPRYLIKTRGQQVTLSCSPISGHRSVSWYQQTPGQGLQFLFEYFSETQRNKGNFPGRFSGRQFSNSRSEMNVSTLELGDSALYLCASSLEVGRTQYFGPGTRLLVL.

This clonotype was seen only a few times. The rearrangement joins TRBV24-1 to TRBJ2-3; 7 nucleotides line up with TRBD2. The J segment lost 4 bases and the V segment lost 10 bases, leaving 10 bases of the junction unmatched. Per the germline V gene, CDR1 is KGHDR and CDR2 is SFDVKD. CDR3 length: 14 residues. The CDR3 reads CATTGSGRPDTQYF. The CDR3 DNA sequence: TGTGCCACTACGGGTAGCGGGCGACCAGATACGCAGTATTTT.

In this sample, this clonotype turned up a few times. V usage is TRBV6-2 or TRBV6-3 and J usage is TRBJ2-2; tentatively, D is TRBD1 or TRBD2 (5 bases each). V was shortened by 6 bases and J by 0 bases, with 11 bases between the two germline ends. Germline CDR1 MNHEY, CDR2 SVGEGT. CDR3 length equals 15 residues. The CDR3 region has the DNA TGTGCCAGCAGATCCGGGACGGCGAACACCGGGGAGCTGTTTTTT. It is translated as CASRSGTANTGELFF.

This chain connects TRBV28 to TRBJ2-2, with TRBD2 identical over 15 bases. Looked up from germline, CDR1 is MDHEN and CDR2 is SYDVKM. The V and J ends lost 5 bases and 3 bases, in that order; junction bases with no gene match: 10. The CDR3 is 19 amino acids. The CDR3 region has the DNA TGTGCCAGCAGTCCAGGACTAGCGGGGGGGAGGGTAGACACCGGGGAGCTGTTTTTT. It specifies CASSPGLAGGRVDTGELFF.

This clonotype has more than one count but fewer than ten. In DNA form, the CDR3 reads TGTGCCAGCAGTTTGTGGGGGGACGAGCAGTACTTC. Its translation is CASSLWGDEQYF. V is TRBV12-3 or TRBV12-4 and J is TRBJ2-7, with D perhaps matching TRBD2 (6 bases). With 3 bases removed from V and 5 bases from J, the gap between germline ends came to 8 bases. This CDR3 has 12 residues.

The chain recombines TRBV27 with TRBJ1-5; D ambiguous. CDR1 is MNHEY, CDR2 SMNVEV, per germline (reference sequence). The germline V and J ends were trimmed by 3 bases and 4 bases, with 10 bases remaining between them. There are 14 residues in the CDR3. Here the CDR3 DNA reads TGTGCCAGCAGTTTGTTGGCAGTTAATCAGCCCCAGCATTTT. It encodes CASSLLAVNQPQHF.

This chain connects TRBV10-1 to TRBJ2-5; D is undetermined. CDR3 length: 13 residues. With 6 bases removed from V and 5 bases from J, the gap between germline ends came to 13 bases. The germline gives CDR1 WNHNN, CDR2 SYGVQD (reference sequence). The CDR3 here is CASSALEYETQYF. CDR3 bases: TGCGCCAGCAGCGCCTTGGAGTACGAGACCCAGTACTTC.

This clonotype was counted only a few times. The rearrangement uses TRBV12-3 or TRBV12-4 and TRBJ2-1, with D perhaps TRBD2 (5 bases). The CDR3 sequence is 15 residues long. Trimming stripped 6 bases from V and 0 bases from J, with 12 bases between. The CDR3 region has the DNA TGTGCCAGCAGCAAAATAGGGAGCTCCTACAATGAGCAGTTCTTC. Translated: CASSKIGSSYNEQFF.

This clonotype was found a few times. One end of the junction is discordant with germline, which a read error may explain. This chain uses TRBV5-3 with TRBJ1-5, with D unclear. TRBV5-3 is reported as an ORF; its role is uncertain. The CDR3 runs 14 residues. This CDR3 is CASSLAGSGQPQHF. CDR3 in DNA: TGTGCCAGCAGCTTGGCGGGGTCTGGACAGCCCCAGCATTTT.

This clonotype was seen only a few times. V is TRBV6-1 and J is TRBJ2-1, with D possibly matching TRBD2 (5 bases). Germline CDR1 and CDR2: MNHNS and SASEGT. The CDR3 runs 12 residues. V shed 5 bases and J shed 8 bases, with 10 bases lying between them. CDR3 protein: CASSRLADEQFF. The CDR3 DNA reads TGTGCCAGCAGTCGTCTAGCCGATGAGCAGTTCTTC.

DNA for the CDR3: TGTGCCAGCAGCTCTGGGACAGAACATGGGGAGACCCAGTACTTC. Amino acid sequence: CASSSGTEHGETQYF. The chain employs TRBV13 and TRBJ2-5; 7 bases match TRBD1. The CDR3 runs 15 residues. Trimming took 4 bases from V and 5 from J; bases not matched to a gene: 10. CDR1 is PRHDT, CDR2 FYEKMQ, per germline (reference sequence).

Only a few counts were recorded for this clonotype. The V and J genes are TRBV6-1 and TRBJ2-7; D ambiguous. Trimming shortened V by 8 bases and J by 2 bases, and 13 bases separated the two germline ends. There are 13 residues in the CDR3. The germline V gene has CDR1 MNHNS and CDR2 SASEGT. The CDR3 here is CASWAFSPYEQYF. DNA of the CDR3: TGTGCCAGCTGGGCGTTCTCCCCCTACGAGCAGTACTTC.

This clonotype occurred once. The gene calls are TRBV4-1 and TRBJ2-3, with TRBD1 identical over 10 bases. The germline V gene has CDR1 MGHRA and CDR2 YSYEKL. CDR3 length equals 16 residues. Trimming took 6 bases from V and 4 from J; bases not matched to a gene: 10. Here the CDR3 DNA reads TGCGCCAGCAGATTCACCGGGACAGGGGTCGCAGATACGCAGTATTTT. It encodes CASRFTGTGVADTQYF.

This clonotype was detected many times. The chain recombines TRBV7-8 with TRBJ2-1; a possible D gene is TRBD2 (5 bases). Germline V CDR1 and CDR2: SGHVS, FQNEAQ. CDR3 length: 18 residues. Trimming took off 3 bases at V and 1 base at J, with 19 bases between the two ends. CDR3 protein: CASSFAGFRGRSYNEQFF. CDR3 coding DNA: TGTGCCAGCAGCTTCGCCGGGTTCCGGGGTAGGTCCTACAATGAGCAGTTCTTC.

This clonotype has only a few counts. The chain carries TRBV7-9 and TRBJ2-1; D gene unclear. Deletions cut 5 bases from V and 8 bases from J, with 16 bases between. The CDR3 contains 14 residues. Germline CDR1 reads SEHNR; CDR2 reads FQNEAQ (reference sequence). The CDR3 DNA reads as TGTGCCAGCAGCACGACCGTAGGTGGGGATGAGCAGTTCTTC. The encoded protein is CASSTTVGGDEQFF.

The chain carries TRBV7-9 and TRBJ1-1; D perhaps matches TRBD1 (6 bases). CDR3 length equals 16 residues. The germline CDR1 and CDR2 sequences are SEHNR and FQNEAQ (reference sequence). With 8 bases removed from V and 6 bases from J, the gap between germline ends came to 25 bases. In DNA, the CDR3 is TGTGCCAGCCACCAGAAAAACAGGGAGAGAAGGGCTGAAGCTTTCTTT. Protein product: CASHQKNRERRAEAFF. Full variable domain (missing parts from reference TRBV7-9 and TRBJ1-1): DTGVSQNPRHKITKRGQNVTFRCDPISEHNRLYWYRQTLGQGPEFLTYFQNEAQLEKSRLLSDRFSAERPKGSFSTLEIQRTEQGDSAMYLCASHQKNRERRAEAFFGQGTRLTVV.

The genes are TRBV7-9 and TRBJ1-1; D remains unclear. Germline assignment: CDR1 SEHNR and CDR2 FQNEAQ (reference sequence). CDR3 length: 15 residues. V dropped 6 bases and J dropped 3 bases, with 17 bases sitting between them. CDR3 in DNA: TGTGCCAGCAGTTCAGTCGTTTTCGGGGACACTGAAGCTTTCTTT. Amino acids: CASSSVVFGDTEAFF.

CDR3 sequence: CASSQVSQRGGPDTQYF. The CDR3 DNA reads as TGTGCCAGCAGCCAAGTGAGCCAGCGGGGGGGCCCCGATACGCAGTATTTT. The chain couples TRBV3-1 to TRBJ2-3, with 10 bases that match TRBD2. Germline V lookup: CDR1 LGHDT, CDR2 YNNKEL (reference sequence). This CDR3 spans 17 amino acids. V gave up 1 base and J gave up 6 bases; unmatched junction bases: 10.

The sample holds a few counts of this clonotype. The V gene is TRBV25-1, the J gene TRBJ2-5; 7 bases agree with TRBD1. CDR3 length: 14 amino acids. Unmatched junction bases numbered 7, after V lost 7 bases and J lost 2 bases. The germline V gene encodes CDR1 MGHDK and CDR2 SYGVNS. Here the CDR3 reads CASTYPGQQETQYF. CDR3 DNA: TGTGCCAGCACGTATCCGGGACAGCAAGAGACCCAGTACTTC.

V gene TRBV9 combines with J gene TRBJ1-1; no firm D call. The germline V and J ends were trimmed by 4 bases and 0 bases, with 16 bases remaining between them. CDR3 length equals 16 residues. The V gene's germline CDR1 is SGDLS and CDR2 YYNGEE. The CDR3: CASSPWEGPMNTEAFF. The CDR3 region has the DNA TGTGCCAGCAGCCCCTGGGAGGGTCCCATGAACACTGAAGCTTTCTTT.